This T cell receptor beta chain was captured in a study of patients and donors after allogeneic stem cell transplantation. TCRdb re-called the RT-PCR reads through MiXCR, storing one row per CDR3 protein. The sample carries roughly 960,000 distinct CDR3 sequences, around 17% recorded once. CDR3 length equals 18 residues. Trimming stripped 1 base from V and 8 bases from J, with 23 bases between. In germline, CDR1 is MNHEY, CDR2 SMNVEV (reference sequence). The V call is TRBV27, the J call TRBJ1-4; the D gene is possibly TRBD1 (5 bases). Sequencing was carried out using blood, either unsorted or a sorted T cell fraction (not recorded which). The receptor was isolated from a human donor who was either an allogeneic HSCT recipient or a stem cell or donor lymphocyte infusion donor (not recorded which). It is not recorded whose cells these are; they may come from a transplant donor. The CDR3 is CASSLYPPTTARMEKLFF. Written as DNA, the CDR3 is TGTGCCAGCAGTTTATACCCACCGACGACAGCACGGATGGAAAAACTGTTTTTT.